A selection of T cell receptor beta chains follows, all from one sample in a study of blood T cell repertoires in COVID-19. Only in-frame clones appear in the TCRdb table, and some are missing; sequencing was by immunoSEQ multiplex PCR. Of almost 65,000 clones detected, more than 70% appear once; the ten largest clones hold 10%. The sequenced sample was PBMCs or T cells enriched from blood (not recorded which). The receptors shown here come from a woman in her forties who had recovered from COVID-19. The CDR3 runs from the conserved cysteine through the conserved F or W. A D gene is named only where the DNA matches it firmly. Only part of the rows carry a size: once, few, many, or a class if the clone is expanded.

CDR3aa: CSVRPPANYGYTF
CDR3nt: TGCAGCGTGAGGCCCCCAGCTAACTATGGCTACACCTTC
d_gene: .
j_gene: TRBJ1-2
abundance: .
v_gene: TRBV29-1

CDR3aa: CASSPRPGNTEAFF
CDR3nt: TGTGCCAGCAGTCCCCGCCCGGGGAACACTGAAGCTTTCTTT
d_gene: .
j_gene: TRBJ1-1
abundance: few
v_gene: TRBV27

CDR3aa: CASSYSWTGSMVALHF
CDR3nt: TGTGCCAGCAGTTACTCCTGGACAGGGAGTATGGTGGCCCTCCACTTT
d_gene: TRBD1
j_gene: TRBJ1-6
abundance: .
v_gene: TRBV6-5

CDR3aa: CASSLEGEKKQPQHF
CDR3nt: TGTGCCAGCAGTTTAGAGGGGGAAAAGAAACAGCCCCAGCATTTT
d_gene: .
j_gene: TRBJ1-5
abundance: .
v_gene: TRBV27

CDR3aa: CASSIQGPTPGETQYF
CDR3nt: TGTGCCAGTAGTATCCAGGGGCCTACTCCCGGGGAGACCCAGTACTTC
d_gene: .
j_gene: TRBJ2-5
abundance: .
v_gene: TRBV19

CDR3aa: CASSSQLNRQNRETQYF
CDR3nt: TGTGCCAGCAGTTCGCAACTAAACAGACAGAACAGAGAGACCCAGTACTTC
d_gene: .
j_gene: TRBJ2-5
abundance: .
v_gene: TRBV27

CDR3aa: CASSPRQDPYEQYF
CDR3nt: TGTGCCAGCAGCCCGAGACAGGACCCCTACGAGCAGTACTTC
d_gene: .
j_gene: TRBJ2-7
abundance: few
v_gene: TRBV11-3

CDR3aa: CASSLDQQYNEQFF
CDR3nt: TGTGCCAGCAGCTTAGACCAACAGTACAATGAGCAGTTCTTC
d_gene: .
j_gene: TRBJ2-1
abundance: .
v_gene: TRBV11-3

CDR3aa: CASSRDRDQPQHF
CDR3nt: TGTGCCAGCAGCCGGGACAGAGATCAGCCCCAGCATTTT
d_gene: TRBD1
j_gene: TRBJ1-5
abundance: few
v_gene: TRBV7-3

CDR3aa: CASSYSDRGPDEQYF
CDR3nt: TGTGCCAGCAGTTACTCTGACAGGGGGCCCGACGAGCAGTACTTC
d_gene: TRBD1
j_gene: TRBJ2-7
abundance: .
v_gene: TRBV6-2/TRBV6-3

CDR3aa: CASSGDRGRTPLHF
CDR3nt: TGTGCCAGCAGTGGCGACAGGGGTAGGACACCCCTCCACTTT
d_gene: TRBD1
j_gene: TRBJ1-6
abundance: .
v_gene: TRBV28

CDR3aa: CASSLAGEGSEKLFF
CDR3nt: TGCGCCAGCAGCTTGGCGGGGGAAGGGAGTGAAAAACTGTTTTTT
d_gene: .
j_gene: TRBJ1-4
abundance: .
v_gene: TRBV5-1

CDR3aa: CASSLAGTENTEAFF
CDR3nt: TGTGCCAGCAGCTTAGCTGGGACAGAGAACACTGAAGCTTTCTTT
d_gene: TRBD1
j_gene: TRBJ1-1
abundance: .
v_gene: TRBV11-2

CDR3aa: CASSDTMNTEAFF
CDR3nt: TGCGCCAGCAGTGATACAATGAACACTGAAGCTTTCTTT
d_gene: .
j_gene: TRBJ1-1
abundance: .
v_gene: TRBV10-1

CDR3aa: CASSQVVTGTRGEQYF
CDR3nt: TGCGCCAGCAGCCAAGTGGTCACAGGCACTAGGGGGGAGCAGTACTTC
d_gene: .
j_gene: TRBJ2-7
abundance: few
v_gene: TRBV4-1

CDR3aa: CASSRQRLAGATGELFF
CDR3nt: TGTGCCAGCAGCCGACAACGACTAGCGGGGGCCACCGGGGAGCTGTTTTTT
d_gene: TRBD2
j_gene: TRBJ2-2
abundance: .
v_gene: TRBV14

CDR3aa: CASRNRGQAYEQYF
CDR3nt: TGTGCCAGTAGAAACCGAGGACAGGCCTACGAGCAGTACTTC
d_gene: TRBD1
j_gene: TRBJ2-7
abundance: .
v_gene: TRBV19

CDR3aa: CASSPEVYEQYF
CDR3nt: TGTGCCAGCAGTCCCGAGGTCTACGAGCAGTACTTC
d_gene: .
j_gene: TRBJ2-7
abundance: .
v_gene: TRBV6-6

CDR3aa: CASSKAGKGEARGYTF
CDR3nt: TGTGCCAGCAGCAAAGCCGGGAAGGGAGAGGCCAGGGGCTACACCTTC
d_gene: .
j_gene: TRBJ1-2
abundance: .
v_gene: TRBV21-1

CDR3aa: CASSYGLAGAGETQYF
CDR3nt: TGCGCCAGCAGTTATGGACTAGCGGGGGCCGGGGAGACCCAGTACTTC
d_gene: TRBD2
j_gene: TRBJ2-5
abundance: .
v_gene: TRBV5-1

CDR3aa: CAISLNSDNSSWDEQFF
CDR3nt: TGTGCCATCAGTCTTAACTCGGACAATTCTTCGTGGGATGAGCAGTTCTTC
d_gene: .
j_gene: TRBJ2-1
abundance: once
v_gene: TRBV10-3

CDR3aa: CASSQDRGKNIQYF
CDR3nt: TGTGCCAGCAGCCAAGATCGGGGCAAAAACATTCAGTACTTC
d_gene: .
j_gene: TRBJ2-4
abundance: .
v_gene: TRBV3-1/TRBV3-2

CDR3aa: CASSYQDSYNEQFF
CDR3nt: TGTGCCAGCAGCTACCAGGACAGCTACAATGAGCAGTTCTTC
d_gene: .
j_gene: TRBJ2-1
abundance: .
v_gene: TRBV7-9